Many counts were recorded for the clone carrying this T cell receptor beta chain. Antigen specificity is unknown. Synthesis of cDNA was accomplished via 5'RACE employing 10-nucleotide random UMIs. TCRdb used MiXCR to reprocess the 5' RACE reads, holding one entry per CDR3 protein. The repertoire has about 74,000 distinct CDR3 sequences, 4% to 6% of them found once; the top ten carry about 7.4%. This entry belongs to a study of neurological immune-mediated disorders. Findings and limits, study-wide: Phylogenetic grouping assigned the repertoires of 18 of 34 multiple sclerosis patients to a single related-CDR3 cluster, which may represent a signature. No link was found between any clinical or MRI feature and the multiple sclerosis repertoire cluster.

After removal of 7 bases from V and 1 base from J, the junction contained 17 bases not matched to a gene. The CDR3 has 18 amino acids. Germline V CDR1 and CDR2: SGHRS, YFSETQ. This TCR came from a man between 18 and 29 years old with multiple sclerosis. The sequencing input was PBMCs. The chain uses TRBV5-1 and TRBJ2-3; 8 nucleotides agree with TRBD2. The CDR3 sequence is CASLAAPGGTRGTDTQYF. The CDR3 nucleotides read TGCGCCAGCCTCGCGGCCCCGGGAGGGACTAGGGGCACAGATACGCAGTATTTT.